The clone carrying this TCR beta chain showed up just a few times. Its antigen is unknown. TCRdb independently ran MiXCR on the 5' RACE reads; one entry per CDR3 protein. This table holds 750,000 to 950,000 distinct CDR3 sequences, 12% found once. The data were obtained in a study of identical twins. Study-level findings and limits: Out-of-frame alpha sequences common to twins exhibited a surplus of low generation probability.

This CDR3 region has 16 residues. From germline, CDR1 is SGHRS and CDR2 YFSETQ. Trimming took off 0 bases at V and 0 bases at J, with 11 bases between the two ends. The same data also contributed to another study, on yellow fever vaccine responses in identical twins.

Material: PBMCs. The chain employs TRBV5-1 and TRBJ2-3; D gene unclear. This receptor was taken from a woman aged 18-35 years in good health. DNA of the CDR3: TGCGCCAGCAGCTTGGGTTCAGTTACTAGCACAGATACGCAGTATTTT. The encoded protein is CASSLGSVTSTDTQYF.